This TCR delta chain was retrieved from a study of gamma-delta T cells after stem cell transplantation. TCRdb reprocessed the RT-PCR reads through CATT. The sample yields under 4,500 delta-chain clones, 16% seen once. In its sample, this clone is medium-sized. Sequenced material: gamma-delta T cells. This sequence originates from a human donor. It is not recorded whose cells these are; they may come from a transplant donor.

The CDR3 spells CACDTVLGDTGYTDKLIF. The CDR3 region has the DNA TGTGCCTGTGACACCGTACTGGGGGATACGGGGTACACCGATAAACTCATCTTT. The chain uses TRDV2 and TRDJ1, with TRDD3 identical over 13 bases. The J segment lost 0 bases and the V segment lost 0 bases, leaving 6 bases of the junction unmatched. The CDR3 runs 18 residues. Per the germline V gene, CDR1 is GEAIGNYY and CDR2 is EKD.